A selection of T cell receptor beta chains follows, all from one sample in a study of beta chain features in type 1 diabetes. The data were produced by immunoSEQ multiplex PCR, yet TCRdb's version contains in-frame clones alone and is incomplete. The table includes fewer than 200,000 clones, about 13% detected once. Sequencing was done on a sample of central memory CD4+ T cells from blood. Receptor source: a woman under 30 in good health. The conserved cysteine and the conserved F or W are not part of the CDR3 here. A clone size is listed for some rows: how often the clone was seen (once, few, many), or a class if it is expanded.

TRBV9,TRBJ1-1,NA,ASSVAAGLNTEAF
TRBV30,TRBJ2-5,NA,AWRDRGRETQY
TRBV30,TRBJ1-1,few,AWAPGSAEAF
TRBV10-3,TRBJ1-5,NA,AISGGGDQPQH
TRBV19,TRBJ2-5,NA,ASSRGLAEETQY
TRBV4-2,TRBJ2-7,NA,ASSHGTSEYEQY
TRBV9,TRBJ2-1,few,ASSVVPGGENEQF
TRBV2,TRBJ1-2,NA,ASSEARPGEGYT
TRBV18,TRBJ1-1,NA,ASSPLGRATEAF
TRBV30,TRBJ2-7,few,AWSVPPGLYEQY
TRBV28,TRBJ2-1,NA,ASSSPQGYNEQF
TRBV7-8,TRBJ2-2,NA,ASSPRGAGELF
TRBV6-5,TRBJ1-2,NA,ASSSGNYGYT
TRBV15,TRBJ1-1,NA,ATSWTRTGKPF
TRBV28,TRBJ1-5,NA,ASNPAGARNQPQH
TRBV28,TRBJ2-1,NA,ASSLRTSGLLVGEQF
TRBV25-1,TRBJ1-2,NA,ASSGDRDGYT
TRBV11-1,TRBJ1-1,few,ASSRGRQTEAF
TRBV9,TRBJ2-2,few,ASSLRAGGDTGELF
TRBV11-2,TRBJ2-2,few,ASSFTGAGELF
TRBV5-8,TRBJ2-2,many,ASRQRSGGRYSGELF
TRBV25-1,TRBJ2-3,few,ASGRQGADTQY
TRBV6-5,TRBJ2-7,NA,ASSRVSYEQY
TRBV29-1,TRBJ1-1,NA,SVDRTAKAF
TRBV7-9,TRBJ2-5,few,ASSQYSGEETQY
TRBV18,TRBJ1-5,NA,ASSPGGGVSNQPQH
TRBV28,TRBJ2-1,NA,ASKLADSNEQF
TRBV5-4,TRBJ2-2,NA,ASSRTGLNTGELF
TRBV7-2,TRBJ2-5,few,ASSFGTAKETQY
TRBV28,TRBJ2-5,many,ASSLGGRQKTQY
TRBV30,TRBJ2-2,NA,AWSVASGRHGGELF
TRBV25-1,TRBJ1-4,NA,ASSDVGGDGRKLF
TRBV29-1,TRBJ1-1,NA,SVEYSMNTEAF
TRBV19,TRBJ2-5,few,ASSIVLGPRETQY
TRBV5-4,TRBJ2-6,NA,ASSLDRAGMGGSGANVLT
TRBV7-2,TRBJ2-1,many,ASSLGGTSGTNEQF
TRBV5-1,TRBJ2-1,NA,ASSLASGALGDEQF
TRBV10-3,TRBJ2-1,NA,ATREGVDEQF
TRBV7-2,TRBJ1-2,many,ASSLEPHFGYT
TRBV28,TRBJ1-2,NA,ASTLPPGQLLK
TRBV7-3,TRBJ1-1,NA,ASSSQKNTEAF
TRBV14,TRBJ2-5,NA,ASSQGLSGAQY
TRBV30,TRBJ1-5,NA,AWSVDRGGNQPQH
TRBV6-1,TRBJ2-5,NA,ASSGRTDQETQY
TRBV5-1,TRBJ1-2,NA,ASSPTGYRWHYGYT
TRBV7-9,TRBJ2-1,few,ASSLLGEENEQF
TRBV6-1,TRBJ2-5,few,AITSTMDRVETQY
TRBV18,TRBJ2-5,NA,ASSPRTGNRETQY
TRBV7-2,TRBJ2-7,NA,ASSLAKDRAYEQY
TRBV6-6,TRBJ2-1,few,ASSRGLAGNNEQF
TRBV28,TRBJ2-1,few,ASSFGAGVPYNEQF